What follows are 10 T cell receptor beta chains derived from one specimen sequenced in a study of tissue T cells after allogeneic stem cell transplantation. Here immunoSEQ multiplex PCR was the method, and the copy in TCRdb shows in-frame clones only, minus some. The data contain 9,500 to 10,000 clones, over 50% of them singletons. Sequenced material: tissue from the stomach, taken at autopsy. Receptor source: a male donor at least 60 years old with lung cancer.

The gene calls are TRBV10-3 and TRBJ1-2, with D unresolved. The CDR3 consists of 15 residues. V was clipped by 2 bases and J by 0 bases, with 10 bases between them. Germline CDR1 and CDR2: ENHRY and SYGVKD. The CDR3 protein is CAISEGAVTNYGYTF. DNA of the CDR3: TGTGCCATCAGTGAGGGAGCGGTAACTAACTATGGCTACACCTTC.

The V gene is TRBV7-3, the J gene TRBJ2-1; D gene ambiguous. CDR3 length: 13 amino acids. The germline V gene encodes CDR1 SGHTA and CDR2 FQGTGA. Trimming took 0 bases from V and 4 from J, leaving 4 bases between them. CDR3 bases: TGTGCCAGCAGCTTAACGGCATACAATGAGCAGTTCTTC. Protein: CASSLTAYNEQFF.

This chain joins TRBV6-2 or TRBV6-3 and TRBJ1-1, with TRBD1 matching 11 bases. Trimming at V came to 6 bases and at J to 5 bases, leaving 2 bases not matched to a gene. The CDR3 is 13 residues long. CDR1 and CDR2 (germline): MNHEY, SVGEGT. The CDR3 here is CASSRDRGTEAFF. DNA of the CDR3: TGTGCCAGCAGCCGGGACAGGGGGACTGAAGCTTTCTTT.

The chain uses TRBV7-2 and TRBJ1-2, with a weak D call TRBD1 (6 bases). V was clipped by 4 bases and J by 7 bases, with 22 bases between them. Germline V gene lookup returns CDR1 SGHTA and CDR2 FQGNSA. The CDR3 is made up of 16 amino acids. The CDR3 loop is CASSSQSGTPRGGYTF. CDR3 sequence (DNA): TGTGCCAGCAGCTCCCAGAGCGGGACACCTAGGGGTGGCTACACCTTC.

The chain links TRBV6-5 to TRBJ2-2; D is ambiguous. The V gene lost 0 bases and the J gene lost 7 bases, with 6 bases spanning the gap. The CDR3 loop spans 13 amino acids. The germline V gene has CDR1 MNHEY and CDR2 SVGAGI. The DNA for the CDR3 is TGTGCCAGCAGTTACTCGATTGGCGGGGAGCTGTTTTTT. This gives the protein CASSYSIGGELFF.

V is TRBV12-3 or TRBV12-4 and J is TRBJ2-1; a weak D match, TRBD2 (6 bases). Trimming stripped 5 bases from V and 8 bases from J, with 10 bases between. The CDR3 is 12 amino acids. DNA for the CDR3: TGTGCCAGCAGTCCCACTAGCCATGAGCAGTTCTTC. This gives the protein CASSPTSHEQFF.

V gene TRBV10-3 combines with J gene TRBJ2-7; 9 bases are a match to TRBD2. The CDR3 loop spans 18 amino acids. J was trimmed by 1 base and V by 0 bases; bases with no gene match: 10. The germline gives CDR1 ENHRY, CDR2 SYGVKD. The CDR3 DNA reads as TGTGCCATCAGTGAGTCGGCGCTAGCGGGGATTTCTTCCTACGAGCAGTACTTC. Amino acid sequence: CAISESALAGISSYEQYF.

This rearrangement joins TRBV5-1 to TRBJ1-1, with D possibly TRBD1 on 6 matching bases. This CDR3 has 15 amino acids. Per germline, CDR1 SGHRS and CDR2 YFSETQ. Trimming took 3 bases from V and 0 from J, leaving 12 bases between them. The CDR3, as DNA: TGCGCCAGCAGCTCTGGTGGGACAATGAACACTGAAGCTTTCTTT. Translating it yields CASSSGGTMNTEAFF.

CDR3 amino acids: CASSTHLGWGTDTQYF. CDR3 DNA sequence: TGTGCCAGCAGTACCCATTTGGGTTGGGGCACAGATACGCAGTATTTT. The V and J genes are TRBV27 and TRBJ2-3; D unresolved. Trimming left V 5 bases short and J 1 base short, with 16 bases between. This CDR3 spans 16 amino acids. From germline, CDR1 is MNHEY and CDR2 SMNVEV (reference sequence).

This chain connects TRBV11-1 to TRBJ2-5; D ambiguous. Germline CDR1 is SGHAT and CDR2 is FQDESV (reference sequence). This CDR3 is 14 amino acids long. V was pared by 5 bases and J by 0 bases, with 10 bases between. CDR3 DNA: TGTGCCAGCAGCCGACACCCGAACCAAGAGACCCAGTACTTC. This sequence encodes CASSRHPNQETQYF. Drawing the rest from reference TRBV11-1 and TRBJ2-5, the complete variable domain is EAEVAQSPRYKITEKSQAVAFWCDPISGHATLYWYRQILGQGPELLVQFQDESVVDDSQLPKDRFSAERLKGVDSTLKIQPAELGDSAMYLCASSRHPNQETQYFGPGTRLLVL.